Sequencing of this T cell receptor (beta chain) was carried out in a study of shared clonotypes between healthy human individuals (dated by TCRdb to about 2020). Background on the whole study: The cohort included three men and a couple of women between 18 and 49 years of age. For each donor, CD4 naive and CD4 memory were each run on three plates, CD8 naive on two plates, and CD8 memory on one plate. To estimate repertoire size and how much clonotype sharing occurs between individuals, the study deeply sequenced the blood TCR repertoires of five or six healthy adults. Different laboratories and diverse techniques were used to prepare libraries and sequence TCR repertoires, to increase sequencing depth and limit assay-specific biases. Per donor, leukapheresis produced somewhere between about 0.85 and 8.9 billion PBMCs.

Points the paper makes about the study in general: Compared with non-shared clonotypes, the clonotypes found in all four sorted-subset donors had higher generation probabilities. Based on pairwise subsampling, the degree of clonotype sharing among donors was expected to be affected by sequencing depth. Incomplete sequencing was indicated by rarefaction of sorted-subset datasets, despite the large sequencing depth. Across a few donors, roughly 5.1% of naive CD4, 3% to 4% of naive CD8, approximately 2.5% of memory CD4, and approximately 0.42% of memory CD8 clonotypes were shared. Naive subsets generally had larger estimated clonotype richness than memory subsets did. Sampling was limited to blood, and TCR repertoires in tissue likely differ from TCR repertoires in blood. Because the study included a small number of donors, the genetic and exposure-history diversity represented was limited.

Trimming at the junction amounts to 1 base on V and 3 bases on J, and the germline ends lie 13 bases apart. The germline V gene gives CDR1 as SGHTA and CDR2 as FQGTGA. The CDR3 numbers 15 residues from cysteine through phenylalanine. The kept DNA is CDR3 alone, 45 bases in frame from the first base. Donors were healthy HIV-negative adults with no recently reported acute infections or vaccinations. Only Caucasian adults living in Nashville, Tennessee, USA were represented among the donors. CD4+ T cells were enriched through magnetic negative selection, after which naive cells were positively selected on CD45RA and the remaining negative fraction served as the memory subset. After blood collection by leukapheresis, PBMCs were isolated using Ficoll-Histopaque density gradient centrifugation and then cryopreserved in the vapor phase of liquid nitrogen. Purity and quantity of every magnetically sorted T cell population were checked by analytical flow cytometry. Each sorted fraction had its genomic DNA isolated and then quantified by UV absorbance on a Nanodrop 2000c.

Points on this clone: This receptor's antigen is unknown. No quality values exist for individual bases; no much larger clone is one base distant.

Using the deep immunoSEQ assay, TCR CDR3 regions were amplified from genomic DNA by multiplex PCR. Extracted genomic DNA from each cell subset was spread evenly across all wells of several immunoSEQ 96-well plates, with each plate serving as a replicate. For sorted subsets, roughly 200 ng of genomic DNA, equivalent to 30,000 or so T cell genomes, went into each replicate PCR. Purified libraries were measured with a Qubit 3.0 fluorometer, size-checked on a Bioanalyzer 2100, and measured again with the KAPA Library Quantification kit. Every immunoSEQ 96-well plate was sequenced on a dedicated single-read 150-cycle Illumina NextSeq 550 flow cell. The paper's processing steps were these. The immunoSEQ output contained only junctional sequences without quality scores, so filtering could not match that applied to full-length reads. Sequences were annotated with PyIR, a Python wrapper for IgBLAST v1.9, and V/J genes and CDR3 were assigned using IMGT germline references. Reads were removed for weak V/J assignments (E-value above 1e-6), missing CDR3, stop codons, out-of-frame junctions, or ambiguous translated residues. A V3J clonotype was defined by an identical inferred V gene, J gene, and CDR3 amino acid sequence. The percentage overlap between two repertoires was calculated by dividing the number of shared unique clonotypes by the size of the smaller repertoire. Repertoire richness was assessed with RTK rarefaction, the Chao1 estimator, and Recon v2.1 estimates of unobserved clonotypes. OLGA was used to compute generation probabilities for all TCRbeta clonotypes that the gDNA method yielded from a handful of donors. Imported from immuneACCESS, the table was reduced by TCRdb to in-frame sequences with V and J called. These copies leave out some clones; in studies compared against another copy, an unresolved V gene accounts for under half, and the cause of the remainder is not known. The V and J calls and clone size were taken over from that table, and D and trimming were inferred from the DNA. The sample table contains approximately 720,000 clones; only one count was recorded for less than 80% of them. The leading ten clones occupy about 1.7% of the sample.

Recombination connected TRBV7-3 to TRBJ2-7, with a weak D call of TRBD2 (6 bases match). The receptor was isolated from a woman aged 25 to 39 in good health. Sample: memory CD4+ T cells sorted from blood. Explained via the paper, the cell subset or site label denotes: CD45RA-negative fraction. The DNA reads TGTGCCAGCAGCTTAAGGGTAGTAGCGGACTACGAGCAGTACTTC. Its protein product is CASSLRVVADYEQYF. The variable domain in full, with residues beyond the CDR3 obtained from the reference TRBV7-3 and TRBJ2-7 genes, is GAGVSQTPSNKVTEKGKYVELRCDPISGHTALYWYRQSLGQGPEFLIYFQGTGAADDSGLPNDRFFAVRPEGSVSTLKIQRTERGDSAVYLCASSLRVVADYEQYFGPGTRLTVT.